The sequence of this T cell receptor (beta chain) was determined in a study of T cells in Graves' hyperthyroidism and ophthalmopathy. For the diagnoses, clinical symptoms, serum thyroxine and TRAb, thyroid ultrasound and orbital computed tomography were used. This clonotype was seen at least ten times. Amplified regions were TCR beta CDR3 sequences from RNA transcripts. First-round RT-PCR targeting the TCR CDR3 was performed with the HTBI primer set. TCRdb reprocessed the multiplex PCR reads via MiXCR and lists one record per CDR3 protein. In the table there are about 250,000 distinct CDR3 sequences, about 24% of which are singletons. V was pared by 0 bases and J by 0 bases, with 7 bases between. The CDR3 contains 15 residues. The V gene's germline CDR1 is SGDLS and CDR2 YYNGEE.

The J gene is TRBJ1-3, the V gene TRBV9; tentative D call: TRBD1 (5 bases). This sequence was found in a woman in her 40s with Graves' ophthalmopathy. Sequencing used blood. The CDR3 is CASSVADNSGNTIYF. The CDR3 DNA follows: TGTGCCAGCAGCGTAGCGGACAACTCTGGAAACACCATATATTTT.